Described below is a single TCR beta chain sequence and its context. In the original workflow: Nucleated cell number was recorded as an estimate derived from reference gene primer amplification. The repertoire was sequenced with immunoSEQ multiplex PCR; TCRdb's copy has only in-frame clones and lacks some. From that table come the V and J calls and clone size; the DNA was used to work out D and trimming. Found here are 90,000 to 150,000 clones, approximately 80% of them singletons; the top ten hold 9.5% to 13%. The data originate from a study of blood T cell repertoires in COVID-19. The germline V gene encodes CDR1 SGHRS and CDR2 YFSETQ. V lost 1 base and J lost 9, with 11 bases in between. The CDR3 consists of 14 residues.

The J gene is TRBJ1-6, the V gene TRBV5-1, with D possibly TRBD1 on 5 matching bases. Input material: peripheral blood. This clonotype was sampled from a human donor in a cohort sampled during active COVID-19. In nucleotides, the CDR3 is TGCGCCAGCAGCTTGCGGTCCGACAGTTCACCCCTCCACTTT. Translating it yields CASSLRSDSSPLHF. Full variable domain (rest looked up from reference TRBV5-1 and TRBJ1-6): KAGVTQTPRYLIKTRGQQVTLSCSPISGHRSVSWYQQTPGQGLQFLFEYFSETQRNKGNFPGRFSGRQFSNSRSEMNVSTLELGDSALYLCASSLRSDSSPLHFGNGTRLTVT.